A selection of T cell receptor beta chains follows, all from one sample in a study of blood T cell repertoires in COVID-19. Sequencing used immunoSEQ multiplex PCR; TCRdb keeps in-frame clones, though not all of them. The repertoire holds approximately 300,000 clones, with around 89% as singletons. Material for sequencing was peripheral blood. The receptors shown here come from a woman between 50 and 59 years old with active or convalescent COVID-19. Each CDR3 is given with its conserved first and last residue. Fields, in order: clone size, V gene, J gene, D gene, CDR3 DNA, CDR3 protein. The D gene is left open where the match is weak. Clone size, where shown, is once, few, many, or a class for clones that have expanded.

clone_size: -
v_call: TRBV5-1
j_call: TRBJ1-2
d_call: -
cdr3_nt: TGCGCCAGCAGCCCCTGGGGGGGTCCAAACTATGGCTACACCTTC
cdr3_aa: CASSPWGGPNYGYTF

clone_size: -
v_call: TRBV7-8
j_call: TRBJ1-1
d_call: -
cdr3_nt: TGTGCCAGCAGCTTAGAGAGGGTCGGCACTGAAGCTTTCTTT
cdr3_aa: CASSLERVGTEAFF

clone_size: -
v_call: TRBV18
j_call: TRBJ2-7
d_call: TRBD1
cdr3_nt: TGTGCCAGCTCACCCGGGACAGGTTCCTACGAGCAGTACTTC
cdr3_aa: CASSPGTGSYEQYF

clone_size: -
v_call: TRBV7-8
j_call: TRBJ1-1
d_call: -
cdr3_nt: TGTGCCAGCAGCCCGGGACACCCGAACACTGAAGCTTTCTTT
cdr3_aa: CASSPGHPNTEAFF

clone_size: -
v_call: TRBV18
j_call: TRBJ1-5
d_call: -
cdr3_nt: TGTGCCAGCTCACGTGGAGGGTATCAGCCCCAGCATTTT
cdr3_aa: CASSRGGYQPQHF

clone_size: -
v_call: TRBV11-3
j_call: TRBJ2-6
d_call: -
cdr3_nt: TGTGCCAGCAGCTTCCGGGATCCTGGGGCCAACGTCCTGACTTTC
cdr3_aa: CASSFRDPGANVLTF

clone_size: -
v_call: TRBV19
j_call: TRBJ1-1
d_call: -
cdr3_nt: TGTGCCAGTAGCGTGATGGGGGGGCCCACTGAAGCTTTCTTT
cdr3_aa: CASSVMGGPTEAFF

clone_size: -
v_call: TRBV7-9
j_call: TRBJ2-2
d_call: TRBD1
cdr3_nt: TGTGCCAGTAAGACAGGGGAGGTTGCCGGGGAGCTGTTTTTT
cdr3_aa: CASKTGEVAGELFF

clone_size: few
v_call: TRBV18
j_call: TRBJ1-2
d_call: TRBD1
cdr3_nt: TGTGCCAGCTCCGAGGGGACAGACTATGGCTACACCTTC
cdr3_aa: CASSEGTDYGYTF

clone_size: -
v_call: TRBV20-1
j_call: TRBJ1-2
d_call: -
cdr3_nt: TGCAGTGCTATTAACACGGAGGGCTACACCTTC
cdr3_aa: CSAINTEGYTF

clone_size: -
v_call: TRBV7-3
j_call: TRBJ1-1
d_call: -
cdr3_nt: TGTGCCAGCAGCTTTCAGGAGAACACTGAAGCTTTCTTT
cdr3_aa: CASSFQENTEAFF

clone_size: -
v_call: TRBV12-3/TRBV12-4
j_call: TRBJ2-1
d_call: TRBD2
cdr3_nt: TGTGCCAGCAGAGTCGGGGGGGCCAATGAGCAGTTCTTC
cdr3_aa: CASRVGGANEQFF

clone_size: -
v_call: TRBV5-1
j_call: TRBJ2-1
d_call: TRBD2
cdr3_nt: TGCGCCAGCAGCTTGATCTCAGGACTAGCATACAATGAGCAGTTCTTC
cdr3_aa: CASSLISGLAYNEQFF

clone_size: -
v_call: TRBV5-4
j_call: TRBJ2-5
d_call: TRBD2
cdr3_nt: TGTGCCAGCAGCATTCGGACTAGCGGAGCGCAAGAGACCCAGTACTTC
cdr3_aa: CASSIRTSGAQETQYF

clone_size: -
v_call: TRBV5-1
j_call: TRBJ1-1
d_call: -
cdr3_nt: TGCGCCAGCAGCTTTTTTGTGGGGGGCACTGAAGCTTTCTTT
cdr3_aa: CASSFFVGGTEAFF